Reported below is one TCR beta chain. It was with a sample-barcoded 5' primer and a J-beta primer mix that a second PCR of roughly 6 to 11 cycles was run. Each cDNA molecule was tagged by a template-switch adaptor with 12 random nucleotides. TCRdb independently ran MiXCR on the 5' RACE reads; one entry per CDR3 protein. The data contain about 670,000 distinct CDR3 sequences, 45% to 60% of them singletons. This specimen comes from a study of blood T cells in healthy people across ages. V lost 4 bases, J lost 6 bases, and 7 bases stayed unmatched. Germline CDR1 MDHEN, CDR2 SYDVKM. The CDR3 runs 14 residues. Every sample gave at least 5.5 micrograms of total RNA when it was extracted.

V is TRBV28 and J is TRBJ2-3, with 7 bases matching TRBD1. Material: blood. This TCR came from a woman of 80 years or more in good health. CDR3 amino acids: CASSYHRGVDTQYF. The CDR3 DNA sequence: TGTGCCAGCAGTTATCACAGGGGTGTCGATACGCAGTATTTT.